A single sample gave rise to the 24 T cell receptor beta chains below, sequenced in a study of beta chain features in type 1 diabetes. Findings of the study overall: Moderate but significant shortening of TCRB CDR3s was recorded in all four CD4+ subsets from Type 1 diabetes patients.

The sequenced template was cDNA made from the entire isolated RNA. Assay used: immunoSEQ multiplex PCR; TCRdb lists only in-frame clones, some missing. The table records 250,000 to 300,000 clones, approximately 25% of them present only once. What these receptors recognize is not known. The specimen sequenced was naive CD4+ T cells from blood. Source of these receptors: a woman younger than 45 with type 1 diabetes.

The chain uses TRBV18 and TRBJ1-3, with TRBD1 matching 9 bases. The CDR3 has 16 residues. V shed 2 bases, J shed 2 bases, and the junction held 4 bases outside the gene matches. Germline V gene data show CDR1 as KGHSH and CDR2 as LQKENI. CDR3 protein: CASSPGDRGTGNTIYF. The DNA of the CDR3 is TGTGCCAGCTCACCAGGAGACAGGGGGACTGGAAACACCATATATTTT.

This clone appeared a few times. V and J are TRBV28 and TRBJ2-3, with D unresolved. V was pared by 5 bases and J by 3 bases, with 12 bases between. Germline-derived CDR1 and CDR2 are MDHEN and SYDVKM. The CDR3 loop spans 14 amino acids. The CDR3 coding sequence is TGTGCCAGCAGTCCCGCGACATATACAGATACGCAGTATTTT. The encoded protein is CASSPATYTDTQYF. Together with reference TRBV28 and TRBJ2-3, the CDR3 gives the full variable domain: DVKVTQSSRYLVKRTGEKVFLECVQDMDHENMFWYRQDPGLGLRLIYFSYDVKMKEKGDIPEGYSVSREKKERFSLILESASTNQTSMYLCASSPATYTDTQYFGPGTRLTVL.

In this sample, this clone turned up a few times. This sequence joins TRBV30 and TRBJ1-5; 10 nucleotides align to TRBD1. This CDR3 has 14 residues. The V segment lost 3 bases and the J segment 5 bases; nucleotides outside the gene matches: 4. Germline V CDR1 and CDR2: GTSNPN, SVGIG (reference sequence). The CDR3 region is CAWSLGQGDQPQHF. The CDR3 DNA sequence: TGTGCCTGGAGCCTAGGACAGGGGGATCAGCCCCAGCATTTT.

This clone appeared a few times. The CDR3 reads CASSMGQGHYGYTF. As DNA, the CDR3 is TGTGCCAGTAGTATGGGACAGGGACACTATGGCTACACCTTC. V gene TRBV19 combines with J gene TRBJ1-2; 9 positions match TRBD1. CDR1 and CDR2 (germline): LNHDA, SQIVND (reference sequence). V dropped 3 bases and J dropped 3; count of bases not matched to a gene: 2. This CDR3 is built from 14 residues. Filled out from reference TRBV19 and TRBJ1-2, the complete variable domain reads DGGITQSPKYLFRKEGQNVTLSCEQNLNHDAMYWYRQDPGQGLRLIYYSQIVNDFQKGDIAEGYSVSREKKESFPLTVTSAQKNPTAFYLCASSMGQGHYGYTFGSGTRLTVV.

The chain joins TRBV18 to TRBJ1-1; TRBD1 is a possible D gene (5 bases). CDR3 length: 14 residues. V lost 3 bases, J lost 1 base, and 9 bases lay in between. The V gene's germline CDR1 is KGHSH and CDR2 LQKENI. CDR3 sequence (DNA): TGTGCCAGCTCACCCTCGACAGCGAACACTGAAGCTTTCTTT. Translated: CASSPSTANTEAFF.

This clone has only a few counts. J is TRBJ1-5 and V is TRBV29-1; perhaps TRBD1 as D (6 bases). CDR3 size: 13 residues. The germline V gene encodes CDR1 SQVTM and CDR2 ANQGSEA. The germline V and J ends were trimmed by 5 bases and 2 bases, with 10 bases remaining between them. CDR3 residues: CSVRQDGNQPQHF. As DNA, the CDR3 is TGCAGCGTTCGACAGGACGGCAATCAGCCCCAGCATTTT.

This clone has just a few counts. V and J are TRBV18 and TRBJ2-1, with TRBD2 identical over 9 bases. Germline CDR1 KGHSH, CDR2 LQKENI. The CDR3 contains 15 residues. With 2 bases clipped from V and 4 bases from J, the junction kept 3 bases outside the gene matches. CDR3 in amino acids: CASSPGLAGYNEQFF. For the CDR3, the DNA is TGTGCCAGCTCACCAGGTCTAGCGGGGTACAATGAGCAGTTCTTC.

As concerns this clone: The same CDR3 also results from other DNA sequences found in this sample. The CDR3: CASSQGQSYNEQFF. CDR3 sequence (DNA): TGTGCCAGCAGCCAAGGACAGTCCTACAATGAGCAGTTCTTC. The rearrangement uses TRBV14 and TRBJ2-1; possibly TRBD1 for D (5 bases). Germline assignment: CDR1 SGHDN and CDR2 FVKESK. V was clipped by 1 base and J by 1 base, with 5 bases between them. This CDR3 contains 14 residues.

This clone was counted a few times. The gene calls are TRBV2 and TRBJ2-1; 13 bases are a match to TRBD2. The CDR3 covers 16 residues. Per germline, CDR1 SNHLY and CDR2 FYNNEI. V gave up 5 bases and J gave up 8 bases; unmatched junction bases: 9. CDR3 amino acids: CASSNPGLAGLDEQFF. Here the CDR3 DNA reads TGTGCCAGCAGTAACCCGGGACTAGCGGGGCTGGATGAGCAGTTCTTC.

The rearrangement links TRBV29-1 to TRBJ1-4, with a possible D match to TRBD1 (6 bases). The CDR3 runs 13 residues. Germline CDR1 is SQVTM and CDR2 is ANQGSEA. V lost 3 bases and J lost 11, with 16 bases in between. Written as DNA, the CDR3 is TGCAGCGTTGAGAGGGCAGGGGAGAAGAAACTGTTTTTT. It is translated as CSVERAGEKKLFF.

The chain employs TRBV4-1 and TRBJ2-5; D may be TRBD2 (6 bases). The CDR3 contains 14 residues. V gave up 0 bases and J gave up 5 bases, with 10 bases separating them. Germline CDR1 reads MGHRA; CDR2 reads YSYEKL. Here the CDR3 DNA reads TGCGCCAGCAGCCAAGAGCTAGCGAAGGAGACCCAGTACTTC. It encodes CASSQELAKETQYF.

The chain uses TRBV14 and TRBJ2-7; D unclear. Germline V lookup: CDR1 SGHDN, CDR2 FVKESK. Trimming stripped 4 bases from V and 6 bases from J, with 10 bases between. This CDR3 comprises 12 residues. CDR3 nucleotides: TGTGCCAGCAGCCTTCGAGGCTTCGAGCAGTACTTC. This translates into CASSLRGFEQYF.

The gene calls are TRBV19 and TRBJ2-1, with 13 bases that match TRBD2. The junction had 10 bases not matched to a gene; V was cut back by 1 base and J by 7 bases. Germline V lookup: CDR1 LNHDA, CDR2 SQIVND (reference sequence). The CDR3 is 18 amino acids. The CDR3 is CASSIVGKLAGGSNEQFF. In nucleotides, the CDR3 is TGTGCCAGTAGTATAGTCGGTAAACTAGCGGGAGGGTCTAATGAGCAGTTCTTC. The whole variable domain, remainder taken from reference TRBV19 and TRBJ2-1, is DGGITQSPKYLFRKEGQNVTLSCEQNLNHDAMYWYRQDPGQGLRLIYYSQIVNDFQKGDIAEGYSVSREKKESFPLTVTSAQKNPTAFYLCASSIVGKLAGGSNEQFFGPGTRLTVL.

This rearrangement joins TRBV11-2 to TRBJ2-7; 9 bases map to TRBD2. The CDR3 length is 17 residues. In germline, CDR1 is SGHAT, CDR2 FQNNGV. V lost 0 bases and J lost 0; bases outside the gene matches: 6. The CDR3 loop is CASSLDRASGNSYEQYF. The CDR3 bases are TGTGCCAGCAGCTTAGATCGTGCTAGCGGGAACTCCTACGAGCAGTACTTC.

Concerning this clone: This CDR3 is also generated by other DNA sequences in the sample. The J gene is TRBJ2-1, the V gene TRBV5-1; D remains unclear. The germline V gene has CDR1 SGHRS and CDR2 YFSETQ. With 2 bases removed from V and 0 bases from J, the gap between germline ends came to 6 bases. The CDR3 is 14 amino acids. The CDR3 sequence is CASSLSLSYNEQFF. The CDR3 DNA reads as TGCGCCAGCAGCTTAAGCCTCTCCTACAATGAGCAGTTCTTC. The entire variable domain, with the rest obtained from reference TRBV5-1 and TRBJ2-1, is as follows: KAGVTQTPRYLIKTRGQQVTLSCSPISGHRSVSWYQQTPGQGLQFLFEYFSETQRNKGNFPGRFSGRQFSNSRSEMNVSTLELGDSALYLCASSLSLSYNEQFFGPGTRLTVL.

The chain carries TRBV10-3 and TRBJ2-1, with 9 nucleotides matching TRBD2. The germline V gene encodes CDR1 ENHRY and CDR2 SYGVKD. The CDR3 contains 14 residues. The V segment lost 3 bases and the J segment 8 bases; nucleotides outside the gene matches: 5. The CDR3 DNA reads TGTGCCATCAGTGAAAGCGGGAGGCGGTATGAGCAGTTCTTC. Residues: CAISESGRRYEQFF.

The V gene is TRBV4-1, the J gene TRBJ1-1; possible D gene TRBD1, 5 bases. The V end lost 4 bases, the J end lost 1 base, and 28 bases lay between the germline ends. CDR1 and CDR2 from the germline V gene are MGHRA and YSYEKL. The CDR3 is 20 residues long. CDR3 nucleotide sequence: TGCGCCAGCAGCCCGCCCCACCGTGCAGGAGGGGTAATCGGGAACACTGAAGCTTTCTTT. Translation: CASSPPHRAGGVIGNTEAFF.

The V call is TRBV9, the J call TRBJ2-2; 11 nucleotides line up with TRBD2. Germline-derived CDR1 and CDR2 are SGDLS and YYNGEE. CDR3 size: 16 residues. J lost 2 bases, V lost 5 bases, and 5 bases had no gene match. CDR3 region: CASRRGTSGNTGELFF. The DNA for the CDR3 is TGTGCCAGCAGGCGAGGGACTAGCGGTAACACCGGGGAGCTGTTTTTT.

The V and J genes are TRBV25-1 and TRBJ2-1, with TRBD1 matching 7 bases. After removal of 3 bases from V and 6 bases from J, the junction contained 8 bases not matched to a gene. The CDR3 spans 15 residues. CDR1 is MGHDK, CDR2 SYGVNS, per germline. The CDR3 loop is CASSDPGQVGNEQFF. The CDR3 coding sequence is TGTGCCAGCAGTGACCCTGGACAGGTCGGCAATGAGCAGTTCTTC.

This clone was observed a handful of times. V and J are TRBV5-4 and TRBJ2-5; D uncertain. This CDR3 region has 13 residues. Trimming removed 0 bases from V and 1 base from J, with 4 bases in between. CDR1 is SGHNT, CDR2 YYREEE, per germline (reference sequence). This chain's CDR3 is CASSLASQETQYF. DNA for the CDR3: TGTGCCAGCAGCTTGGCTAGCCAAGAGACCCAGTACTTC.

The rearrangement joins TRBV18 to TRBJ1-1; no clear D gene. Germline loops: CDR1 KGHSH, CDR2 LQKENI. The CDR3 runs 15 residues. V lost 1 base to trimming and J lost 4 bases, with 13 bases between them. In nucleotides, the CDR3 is TGTGCCAGCTCACCACGGAGCAGCGGGAGCACTGAAGCTTTCTTT. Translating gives CASSPRSSGSTEAFF.

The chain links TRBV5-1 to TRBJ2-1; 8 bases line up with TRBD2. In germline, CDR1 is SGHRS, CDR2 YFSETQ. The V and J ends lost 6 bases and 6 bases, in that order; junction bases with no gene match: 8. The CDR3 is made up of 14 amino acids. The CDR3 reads CASKTGLDPNEQFF. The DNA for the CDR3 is TGCGCCAGCAAAACGGGACTAGACCCCAATGAGCAGTTCTTC.

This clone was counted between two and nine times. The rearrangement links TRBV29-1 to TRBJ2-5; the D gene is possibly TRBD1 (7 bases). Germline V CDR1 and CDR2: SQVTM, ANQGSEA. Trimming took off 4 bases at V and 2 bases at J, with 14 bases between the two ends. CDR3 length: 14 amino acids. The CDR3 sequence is CSVVQGGLQETQYF. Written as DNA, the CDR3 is TGCAGCGTTGTGCAGGGGGGCCTTCAAGAGACCCAGTACTTC.

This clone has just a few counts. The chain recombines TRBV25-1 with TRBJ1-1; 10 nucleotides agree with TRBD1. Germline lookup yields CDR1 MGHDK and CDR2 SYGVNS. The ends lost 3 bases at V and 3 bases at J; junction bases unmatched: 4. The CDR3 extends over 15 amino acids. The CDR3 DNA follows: TGTGCCAGCAGTGATACCGGGACAGGGGACACTGAAGCTTTCTTT. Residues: CASSDTGTGDTEAFF.